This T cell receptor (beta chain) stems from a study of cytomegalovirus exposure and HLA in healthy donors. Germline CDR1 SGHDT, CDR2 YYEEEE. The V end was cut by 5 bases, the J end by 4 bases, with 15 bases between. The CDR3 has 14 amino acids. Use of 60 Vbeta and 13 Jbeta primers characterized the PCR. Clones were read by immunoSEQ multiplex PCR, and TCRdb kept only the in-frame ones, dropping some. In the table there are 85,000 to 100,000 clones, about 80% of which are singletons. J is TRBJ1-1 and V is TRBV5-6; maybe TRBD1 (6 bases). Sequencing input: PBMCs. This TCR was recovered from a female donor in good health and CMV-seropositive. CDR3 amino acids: CASSSITGFTEAFF. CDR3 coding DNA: TGTGCCAGCAGTTCTATTACAGGGTTCACTGAAGCTTTCTTT.